The next 29 T cell receptor beta chains were all read from a single sample in a study of T cell responses to AZD1222 COVID-19 vaccine. Assay used: immunoSEQ multiplex PCR; TCRdb lists only in-frame clones, some missing. The sample has 100,000 to 150,000 clones, 84% seen once. Sequencing used peripheral blood, obtained 28 days after the second AZD1222 dose. These receptors originate from an adult who received the AZD1222 COVID-19 vaccine.

Only one count was recorded for this clone. The rearrangement links TRBV6-5 to TRBJ1-3; D unresolved. CDR3 size: 14 residues. Germline V lookup: CDR1 MNHEY, CDR2 SVGAGI. V was pared by 7 bases and J by 9 bases, with 19 bases between. The CDR3 region is CASTKLQSPGTIYF. The CDR3 region has the DNA TGTGCCAGCACCAAACTACAGTCTCCCGGCACCATATATTTT.

The rearrangement links TRBV7-2 to TRBJ2-1; 9 bases match TRBD2. Germline V gives CDR1 SGHTA, CDR2 FQGNSA. This CDR3 region has 19 residues. The V gene end was trimmed by 1 base and the J gene end by 10 bases; junction bases not matched to a gene: 20. CDR3 nucleotides: TGTGCCAGCAGCTTAGAGTTGACCTTAGCGGGGGCCATGATAGACGAGCAGTTCTTC. The encoded protein is CASSLELTLAGAMIDEQFF.

V is TRBV7-2 and J is TRBJ1-2; tentatively, D is TRBD1 (6 bases). This CDR3 contains 13 residues. V lost 3 bases, J lost 7 bases, and 12 bases lay in between. Germline CDR1 reads SGHTA; CDR2 reads FQGNSA. The CDR3 coding sequence is TGTGCCAGCAGCTTTCAGGGGCGCTCTGGCTACACCTTC. Translating gives CASSFQGRSGYTF.

This chain links TRBV18 with TRBJ1-5; D not resolved. The germline V gene has CDR1 KGHSH and CDR2 LQKENI. This CDR3 region has 15 residues. V was clipped by 3 bases and J by 0 bases, with 9 bases between them. In DNA, the CDR3 is TGTGCCAGCTCACCCAGTAGCGGTAGCAATCAGCCCCAGCATTTT. This gives the protein CASSPSSGSNQPQHF.

The gene calls are TRBV3-1 (or the pseudogene TRBV3-2) and TRBJ2-3; weak D call: TRBD1 (5 bases). Germline-derived CDR1 and CDR2 are LGHDT and YNNKEL (reference sequence). Trimming left V 0 bases short and J 1 base short, with 8 bases between. This CDR3 contains 15 residues. The CDR3 loop reads CASSQEKGRTDTQYF. The CDR3 DNA sequence: TGTGCCAGCAGCCAAGAGAAGGGGCGCACAGATACGCAGTATTTT.

This sequence joins TRBV2 and TRBJ1-2; no firm D call. The CDR3 totals 13 residues. V was cut by 7 bases and J by 2 bases, with 11 bases left in between. Germline-derived CDR1 and CDR2 are SNHLY and FYNNEI. The CDR3 bases are TGTGCCAGCATCCCCAGCAGGAACTATGGCTACACCTTC. It translates to CASIPSRNYGYTF.

About this clone itself: In the same sample, other DNA sequences code for this CDR3. V usage is TRBV12-3 or TRBV12-4 and J usage is TRBJ1-6; no clear D gene. The CDR3 length is 12 residues. Trimming left V 5 bases short and J 6 bases short, with 5 bases between. CDR3 DNA: TGTGCCAGCAGTCCTAGTAATTCACCCCTCCACTTT. Its translation is CASSPSNSPLHF.

The chain uses TRBV7-9 and TRBJ1-1; D not certain. This CDR3 has 15 amino acids. Deletions cut 1 base from V and 1 base from J, with 10 bases between. Germline CDR1 SEHNR, CDR2 FQNEAQ (reference sequence). The CDR3 sequence is CASSLEGWRNTEAFF. CDR3 nucleotides: TGTGCCAGCAGCTTAGAGGGTTGGAGGAACACTGAAGCTTTCTTT.

This clone was found once. The V and J genes are TRBV7-2 and TRBJ2-7; 11 bases line up with TRBD1. V dropped 4 bases and J dropped 7; count of bases not matched to a gene: 9. CDR1 SGHTA and CDR2 FQGNSA come from the germline V gene. There are 15 residues in the CDR3. CDR3 loop: CASSSRTGGAGEQYF. CDR3 coding DNA: TGTGCCAGCAGCTCTAGGACAGGGGGCGCGGGGGAGCAGTACTTC.

This chain joins TRBV6-4 and TRBJ1-2; D gene uncertain. Trimming pared 3 bases from V and 8 bases from J, leaving 16 bases between. Looked up from germline, CDR1 is MRHNA and CDR2 is SNTAGT. CDR3 length: 14 residues. The CDR3 bases are TGTGCCAGCAGTGAACAATGGACCGTGGGCGGCTACACCTTC. It codes for CASSEQWTVGGYTF.

This chain uses TRBV5-1 with TRBJ2-5; TRBD2 matches 11 bases. V was clipped by 4 bases and J by 5 bases; unmatched bases: 10. Germline assignment: CDR1 SGHRS and CDR2 YFSETQ. The CDR3 totals 16 residues. The CDR3: CASSPRLAGILETQYF. For the CDR3, the DNA is TGCGCCAGCAGCCCAAGACTAGCGGGGATACTCGAGACCCAGTACTTC.

The chain carries TRBV29-1 and TRBJ2-5; TRBD2 matches at 12 bases. CDR1 SQVTM and CDR2 ANQGSEA come from the germline V gene. This CDR3 is built from 12 residues. V shed 7 bases, J shed 3 bases, and the junction held 0 bases outside the gene matches. The CDR3 region has the DNA TGCAGCGGACTAGCGGGGGAAGAGACCCAGTACTTC. It is translated as CSGLAGEETQYF.

This clone showed up just once. The genes are TRBV6-6 and TRBJ2-7; 9 positions match TRBD1. V lost 0 bases, J lost 13 bases, and 4 bases stayed unmatched. This CDR3 is 12 amino acids long. The germline V gene has CDR1 MNHNY and CDR2 SVGAGI (reference sequence). CDR3 DNA sequence: TGTGCCAGCAGTTACTCGAGGGACAGGGAATACTTC. Translated, it gives CASSYSRDREYF.

There are a few counts of this clone. V usage is TRBV5-4 and J usage is TRBJ1-2; 10 nucleotides match TRBD1. CDR3 size: 17 residues. In germline, CDR1 is SGHNT, CDR2 YYREEE (reference sequence). J was trimmed by 0 bases and V by 0 bases; bases with no gene match: 5. DNA of the CDR3: TGTGCCAGCAGCTTGGGACAGGGGGCGGGAGCTAACTATGGCTACACCTTC. Translating it yields CASSLGQGAGANYGYTF.

The chain has TRBV18 and TRBJ1-5, with 7 bases that match TRBD1. Trimming removed 6 bases from V and 7 bases from J; junction bases left unmatched: 6. Per the germline V gene, CDR1 is KGHSH and CDR2 is LQKENI. The CDR3 totals 13 residues. CDR3 sequence: CASSPGQTQPQHF. In DNA, the CDR3 is TGTGCCAGCTCTCCGGGACAGACACAGCCCCAGCATTTT.

A few counts support this clone. Other DNA sequences within the sample encode an identical CDR3. The V call is TRBV4-1, the J call TRBJ1-6, with 7 bases that match TRBD1. Germline values: CDR1 MGHRA, CDR2 YSYEKL. There are 14 residues in the CDR3. Trimming removed 3 bases from V and 7 bases from J; junction bases left unmatched: 3. DNA of the CDR3: TGCGCCAGCAGCCAGCCAGGGGGGAATTCACCCCTCCACTTT. Its translation is CASSQPGGNSPLHF.

The rearrangement uses TRBV6-2 or TRBV6-3 and TRBJ2-3; D ambiguous. The CDR3 covers 12 residues. The ends were cut back, 4 bases at V and 11 bases at J, with 13 bases in the middle. CDR1 is MNHEY and CDR2 is SVGEGT in the germline V gene. CDR3 in amino acids: CASSSADDQQYF. The CDR3 coding sequence is TGTGCCAGCAGTTCCGCGGACGACCAGCAGTATTTT.

V gene TRBV7-2 combines with J gene TRBJ2-3; D remains unclear. The CDR3 length is 14 residues. V shed 0 bases and J shed 0 bases, with 4 bases lying between them. Germline V gives CDR1 SGHTA, CDR2 FQGNSA. Here the CDR3 reads CASSLALSTDTQYF. Here the CDR3 DNA reads TGTGCCAGCAGCTTAGCTCTTAGCACAGATACGCAGTATTTT.

V is TRBV9 and J is TRBJ1-4, with 8 bases aligning to TRBD1. The trim removed 3 bases at V and 7 bases at J, leaving 8 bases unmatched. The CDR3 extends over 15 amino acids. The germline CDR1 and CDR2 sequences are SGDLS and YYNGEE. CDR3 sequence reads: CASSARQGMVEKLFF. CDR3 DNA: TGTGCCAGCAGCGCAAGACAGGGGATGGTTGAAAAACTGTTTTTT. Complete variable domain (other parts from reference TRBV9 and TRBJ1-4): DSGVTQTPKHLITATGQRVTLRCSPRSGDLSVYWYQQSLDQGLQFLIQYYNGEERAKGNILERFSAQQFPDLHSELNLSSLELGDSALYFCASSARQGMVEKLFFGSGTQLSVL.

Regarding this clone: In the same sample, other DNA sequences code for this CDR3. Here the CDR3 reads CASSLQGEKLFF. CDR3 bases: TGTGCCAGCAGCCTGCAGGGGGAAAAACTGTTTTTT. The chain uses TRBV7-2 and TRBJ1-4, with D perhaps TRBD1 (6 bases). The CDR3 covers 12 residues. V gave up 5 bases and J gave up 8 bases, with 9 bases separating them. Looked up from germline, CDR1 is SGHTA and CDR2 is FQGNSA.

This chain uses TRBV19 with TRBJ1-2, with D perhaps TRBD1 (6 bases). Between the trimmed V and J ends, which lost 7 bases and 1 base, there was a span of 13 bases. The CDR3 covers 14 residues. The germline CDR1 and CDR2 sequences are LNHDA and SQIVND (reference sequence). The chain's CDR3 is CASIRGADNYGYTF. CDR3 DNA: TGTGCCAGTATCCGGGGGGCGGATAACTATGGCTACACCTTC.

In this sample, this clone turned up once. The chain combines TRBV6-5 with TRBJ2-5, with D possibly matching TRBD1 (5 bases). Germline assignment: CDR1 MNHEY and CDR2 SVGAGI. V was clipped by 7 bases and J by 1 base, with 13 bases between them. This CDR3 comprises 14 residues. CDR3 DNA: TGTGCCAGCATGTGGGGCAGGAGCCAAGAGACCCAGTACTTC. It codes for CASMWGRSQETQYF.

This clone was detected only once. This chain links TRBV11-2 with TRBJ2-3; D may be TRBD2 (7 bases). Trimming left V 3 bases short and J 2 bases short, with 12 bases between. The CDR3 has 15 residues. The germline V gene has CDR1 SGHAT and CDR2 FQNNGV. The CDR3 region has the DNA TGTGCCAGCAGCTTTCAGGCGGGGGCCACAGATACGCAGTATTTT. Protein sequence: CASSFQAGATDTQYF.

V is TRBV5-5 and J is TRBJ1-1; tentative D call: TRBD1 (5 bases). With 6 bases removed from V and 1 base from J, the gap between germline ends came to 13 bases. Germline assignment: CDR1 SGHKS and CDR2 YYEKEE (reference sequence). The CDR3 has 14 residues. The CDR3 reads CASTVAGQNTEAFF. CDR3 bases: TGTGCCAGCACCGTGGCGGGGCAGAACACTGAAGCTTTCTTT.

A remark on this clone: Sequence at one end of the junction differs from germline and may be a read error. The gene calls are TRBV7-7 and TRBJ2-2; 7 positions match TRBD1. This CDR3 has 15 amino acids. Germline-derived CDR1 and CDR2 are SSHAT and FNYEAQ (reference sequence). The CDR3 region is CASSLQGANTGELFF. The CDR3 DNA reads as TGTGCTAGCAGCTTGCAGGGGGCGAACACCGGGGAGCTGTTTTTT.

The V call is TRBV28, the J call TRBJ1-4; TRBD1 agrees at 9 bases. With 4 bases clipped from V and 7 bases from J, the junction kept 10 bases outside the gene matches. The CDR3 consists of 16 residues. Germline V gene data show CDR1 as MDHEN and CDR2 as SYDVKM. As DNA, the CDR3 is TGTGCCAGCAGTTCCCCGATGGGACAGGGTCGTGAAAAACTGTTTTTT. It yields the protein CASSSPMGQGREKLFF.

The rearrangement joins TRBV7-8 to TRBJ1-5; D ambiguous. The CDR3 contains 13 residues. The germline CDR1 and CDR2 sequences are SGHVS and FQNEAQ. V lost 1 base to trimming and J lost 5 bases, with 6 bases between them. This CDR3 is CASSLELDQPQHF. The DNA of the CDR3 is TGTGCCAGCAGCTTAGAACTAGATCAGCCCCAGCATTTT.

This clone occurred a few times. The chain recombines TRBV27 with TRBJ1-6, with D perhaps matching TRBD1 (5 bases). CDR1 and CDR2 (germline): MNHEY, SMNVEV (reference sequence). CDR3 length equals 15 residues. Trimming cost V 6 bases and J 3 bases, with 12 bases left between them. The CDR3 nucleotides read TGTGCCAGCAGCCCCGGGGGAGGCTATAATTCACCCCTCCACTTT. This translates into CASSPGGGYNSPLHF.

The table lists this clone with a few counts. CDR3 amino acids: CASSTGTTGYEQYF. Written as DNA, the CDR3 is TGTGCCAGCTCTACTGGGACAACGGGGTACGAGCAGTACTTC. The V and J genes are TRBV18 and TRBJ2-7; D may be TRBD1 (6 bases). Trimming cost V 6 bases and J 4 bases, with 16 bases left between them. Germline V gene sequence: CDR1 KGHSH, CDR2 LQKENI. The CDR3 contains 14 residues.